This TCR beta chain was documented in a study of cytotoxic CD8 clonotypes in ibrutinib-treated CLL. Germline V gene lookup returns CDR1 SGHRS and CDR2 YFSETQ. With 4 bases removed from V and 4 bases from J, the gap between germline ends came to 20 bases. The CDR3 spans 16 residues. The table came from immunoSEQ multiplex PCR; TCRdb's copy has only in-frame clones and leaves some out. In the table there are more than 200,000 clones, approximately 70% of which are singletons. This TCR came from a human donor with chronic lymphocytic leukemia. This chain connects TRBV5-1 to TRBJ1-1; D remains unclear. The sequencing here drew on PBMCs, taken after 12 months of ibrutinib treatment. As DNA, the CDR3 is TGCGCCAGCAGCGTCCAATTAGCGGGAGTCGGCACTGAAGCTTTCTTT. It codes for CASSVQLAGVGTEAFF.